Sequencing of this TCR beta chain was carried out in a study of cytomegalovirus exposure and HLA in healthy donors. Study in general: A later analysis reported the 90 to 150 validation repertoires used the same platform as the approximately 660 first-cohort repertoires.

Germline V lookup: CDR1 SEHNR, CDR2 FQNEAQ (reference sequence). The CDR3 is 15 residues long. V was clipped by 6 bases and J by 3 bases; unmatched bases: 9. For this clone: The antigen is not known.

Here immunoSEQ multiplex PCR was the method, and the copy in TCRdb shows in-frame clones only, minus some. The sample carries approximately 120,000 clones, 88% recorded once. The validation cohort, a group of over a hundred subjects, included the donors and was separate from the approximately 670-subject first cohort. Study observations and caveats: Among TCR beta chains, those listed as cytomegalovirus-associated numbered over 150. In vitro checks showed that a few CMV-associated chains really do target CMV antigens.

This receptor was taken from a woman aged 18-29 years in good health and CMV-seronegative. Material: PBMCs. The chain has TRBV7-9 and TRBJ1-1; 8 nucleotides line up with TRBD1. The CDR3 bases are TGTGCCAGCAGTTTCGGACAGGGCGGCGACACTGAAGCTTTCTTT. It translates to CASSFGQGGDTEAFF.